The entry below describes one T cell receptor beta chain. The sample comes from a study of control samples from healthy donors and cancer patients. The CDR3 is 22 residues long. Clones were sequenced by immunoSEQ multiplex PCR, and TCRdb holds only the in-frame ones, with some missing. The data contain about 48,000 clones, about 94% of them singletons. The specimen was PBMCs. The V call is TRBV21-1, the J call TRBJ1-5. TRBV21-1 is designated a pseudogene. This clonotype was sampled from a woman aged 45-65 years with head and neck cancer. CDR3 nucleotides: TGTGCCAGCAGCACCCCCGGGCGTGCGGGTCCGGACATAACAGCGACTGGTCAGCCCCAGCATTTT. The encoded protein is CASSTPGRAGPDITATGQPQHF.